The rows below give T cell receptor beta chains drawn from one sample of a study of cytomegalovirus exposure and HLA in healthy donors. Data came from immunoSEQ multiplex PCR; TCRdb stores just in-frame clones and leaves some out. This sample has 90,000 to 140,000 clones, with over 80% found just once. Sequencing used PBMCs. The receptors were gathered from a man younger than 35 in good health and CMV-seronegative. The CDR3 runs from the conserved cysteine through the conserved F or W. D genes are given only for firm matches. Size tells how often a clone was seen (once, few, many) or the class of an expanded clone, and some rows leave it out.

>TRBV11-3|NA|NA|TRBJ2-7
CASSLLAPSYEQYF
TGTGCCAGCAGCTTACTAGCCCCCTCCTACGAGCAGTACTTC
>TRBV4-2|NA|NA|TRBJ1-3
CASSQVGGIRNTIYF
TGTGCCAGCAGCCAAGTCGGGGGGATTCGGAACACCATATATTTT
>TRBV9|NA|TRBD2|TRBJ2-1
CASSYLAGAYNEQFF
TGTGCCAGCAGCTACCTAGCGGGAGCTTACAATGAGCAGTTCTTC
>TRBV28|NA|NA|TRBJ2-7
CASSYPMAPSYEQYF
TGTGCCAGCAGTTACCCGATGGCCCCCTCCTACGAGCAGTACTTC
>TRBV5-1|NA|NA|TRBJ2-7
CASSTSSAAVYEQYF
TGCGCCAGCAGCACGTCTAGCGCTGCCGTTTACGAGCAGTACTTC
>TRBV28|NA|TRBD1|TRBJ2-1
CASSQLQGGTYNEQFF
TGTGCCAGCAGTCAATTACAGGGGGGAACCTACAATGAGCAGTTCTTC
>TRBV7-2|NA|NA|TRBJ1-2
CASSLEFQMLHSYGYTF
TGTGCCAGCAGCTTAGAGTTCCAAATGCTCCACTCCTATGGCTACACCTTC
>TRBV7-2|once|NA|TRBJ1-5
CASRTGGNSNQPQHF
TGTGCCAGCAGGACAGGCGGCAATAGCAATCAGCCCCAGCATTTT
>TRBV19|NA|TRBD1|TRBJ2-7
CASSHRGSDEQYF
TGTGCCAGTAGTCACAGGGGGTCAGACGAGCAGTACTTC
>TRBV7-2|NA|NA|TRBJ1-2
CASRTRGADYGYTF
TGTGCCAGCAGAACCCGGGGGGCCGACTATGGCTACACCTTC
>TRBV28|NA|TRBD1|TRBJ1-6
CAGGTGQYNSPLHF
TGTGCCGGGGGGACAGGGCAATATAATTCACCCCTCCACTTT
>TRBV28|NA|NA|TRBJ1-5
CASSSVQGWDQPQHF
TGTGCCAGCAGTTCGGTGCAGGGTTGGGATCAGCCCCAGCATTTT
>TRBV5-1|NA|TRBD1|TRBJ1-1
CASSPRGRNTEAFF
TGCGCCAGCAGCCCCAGGGGGCGAAACACTGAAGCTTTCTTT
>TRBV5-1|NA|TRBD2|TRBJ2-2
CASSPRGGFGTGELFF
TGCGCCAGCAGCCCCCGGGGGGGGTTTGGCACCGGGGAGCTGTTTTTT
>TRBV19|NA|TRBD1|TRBJ1-1
CASSPLGQGAFDTEAFF
TGTGCCAGTAGTCCATTGGGACAGGGGGCGTTTGACACTGAAGCTTTCTTT
>TRBV7-6|NA|NA|TRBJ1-4
CASSRMGGEKLFF
TGTGCCAGCAGCCGAATGGGCGGGGAAAAACTGTTTTTT
>TRBV2|NA|NA|TRBJ2-2
CASLDGPNTGELFF
TGTGCCAGCCTAGACGGTCCGAACACCGGGGAGCTGTTTTTT
>TRBV30|once|TRBD2|TRBJ2-2
CAWSAHPGLAGTNTGELFF
TGTGCCTGGAGTGCCCACCCGGGACTAGCGGGAACGAACACCGGGGAGCTGTTTTTT
>TRBV12-5|NA|NA|TRBJ1-1
CASGGQMNTEAFF
TGTGCTAGTGGCGGACAGATGAACACTGAAGCTTTCTTT
>TRBV27|NA|TRBD2|TRBJ2-7
CASRKREAYEQYF
TGTGCCAGCAGAAAGCGGGAGGCCTACGAGCAGTACTTC
>TRBV11-2|NA|TRBD1|TRBJ1-2
CASSLDPRQGAASGYTF
TGTGCCAGCAGCTTAGATCCCAGACAGGGGGCGGCGAGTGGCTACACCTTC
>TRBV5-4|once|TRBD2|TRBJ2-5
CASGIPSSGIPQETQYF
TGTGCCAGCGGGATCCCGTCTAGCGGGATTCCCCAAGAGACCCAGTACTTC
>TRBV7-2|NA|NA|TRBJ2-1
CASSLGLAYEQFF
TGTGCCAGCAGCTTAGGGCTAGCATATGAGCAGTTCTTC
>TRBV15|NA|NA|TRBJ1-2
CATSRGRDQALYGYTF
TGTGCCACCAGCAGGGGGCGGGACCAGGCCCTCTATGGCTACACCTTC
>TRBV9|NA|NA|TRBJ2-2
CASMGGSNTGELFF
TGTGCCAGCATGGGGGGATCGAACACCGGGGAGCTGTTTTTT
>TRBV12-5|NA|TRBD2|TRBJ2-7
CASGLVRAGGLLWAYEQYF
TGTGCTAGTGGTTTGGTAAGGGCGGGAGGACTCCTTTGGGCCTACGAGCAGTACTTC
>TRBV7-9|NA|NA|TRBJ2-7
CASRPGHSYEQYF
TGTGCCAGCAGGCCGGGACACAGCTACGAGCAGTACTTC
>TRBV7-2|NA|TRBD1|TRBJ2-7
CASKQQGTTYEQYF
TGTGCCAGCAAGCAACAGGGGACCACCTACGAGCAGTACTTC
>TRBV5-8|few|TRBD2|TRBJ2-3
CASSLTSGTDTQYF
TGTGCCAGCAGCTTGACTAGCGGGACAGATACGCAGTATTTT
>TRBV27|NA|TRBD1|TRBJ2-7
CASSPSGGYEQYF
TGTGCCAGCAGTCCCTCAGGGGGCTACGAGCAGTACTTC
>TRBV5-1|NA|NA|TRBJ2-7
CASSLAVGGGYYEQYF
TGCGCCAGCAGCTTGGCCGTGGGTGGAGGGTACTACGAGCAGTACTTC
>TRBV19|NA|TRBD2|TRBJ2-5
CASSIFIAGGLGETQYF
TGTGCCAGTAGTATTTTCATAGCGGGAGGCCTAGGGGAGACCCAGTACTTC
>TRBV23-1|NA|NA|TRBJ2-7
CASSTCGVGDYEQYF
TGCGCCAGCTCCACGTGTGGGGTCGGGGACTACGAGCAGTACTTC
>TRBV2|NA|NA|TRBJ1-1
CASSVRGILKNTEAFF
TGTGCCAGCAGTGTACGGGGAATTTTAAAAAACACTGAAGCTTTCTTT
>TRBV28|NA|TRBD1|TRBJ2-7
CASIKTGGAYEQYF
TGTGCCAGCATTAAGACAGGGGGCGCGTACGAGCAGTACTTC
>TRBV27|NA|TRBD1|TRBJ2-3
CASTSGQGASDTQYF
TGTGCCAGCACGTCGGGACAGGGGGCTTCAGATACGCAGTATTTT
>TRBV7-2|NA|TRBD2|TRBJ2-3
CASSLTRLAESTDTQYF
TGTGCCAGCAGCTTAACCAGACTAGCGGAAAGCACAGATACGCAGTATTTT
>TRBV14|NA|NA|TRBJ2-4
CASSQDRAGVKNIQYF
TGTGCCAGCAGCCAAGATAGGGCAGGGGTTAAAAACATTCAGTACTTC
>TRBV11-2|NA|TRBD1|TRBJ1-2
CASSQSKGAGYGYTF
TGTGCCAGCAGCCAGAGCAAGGGGGCGGGATATGGCTACACCTTC
>TRBV6-1|NA|NA|TRBJ1-1
CASSVDRNTEAFF
TGTGCCAGCAGTGTCGACAGGAACACTGAAGCTTTCTTT
>TRBV5-6|NA|NA|TRBJ1-1
CASSLEHMNTEAFF
TGTGCCAGCAGCTTGGAGCATATGAACACTGAAGCTTTCTTT
>TRBV11-1|NA|TRBD2|TRBJ2-7
CASRAIAGGQDEQYF
TGTGCCAGCAGGGCTATAGCGGGAGGGCAGGACGAGCAGTACTTC
>TRBV19|NA|NA|TRBJ1-2
CASSMTGFGWRDGYTF
TGTGCCAGTAGTATGACTGGGTTCGGATGGAGGGATGGCTACACCTTC
>TRBV4-1|NA|NA|TRBJ1-6
CASSQVVPKGSLHF
TGCGCCAGCAGCCAAGTGGTCCCCAAGGGGTCCCTCCACTTT